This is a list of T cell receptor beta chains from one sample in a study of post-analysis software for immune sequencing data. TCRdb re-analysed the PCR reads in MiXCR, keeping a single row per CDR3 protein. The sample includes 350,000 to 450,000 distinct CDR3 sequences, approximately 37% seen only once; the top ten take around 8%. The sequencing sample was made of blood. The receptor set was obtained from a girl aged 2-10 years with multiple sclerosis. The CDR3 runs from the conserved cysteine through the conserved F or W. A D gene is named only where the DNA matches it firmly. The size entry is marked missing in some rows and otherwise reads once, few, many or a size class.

TGTGCCACCAGCAGAGTAGACAGGGCCAGTGGCGGCTACACCTTC CATSRVDRASGGYTF TRBJ1-2 TRBD1 - TRBV15
TGCGCCAGCAGCCTCCGTTCCCTGCCCGGGGCCAACGTCCTGACTTTC CASSLRSLPGANVLTF TRBJ2-6 - few TRBV5-1
TGTGCCAGCAGCTTAGTCGGGCTAGCGGGAAGCGCCAATGAGCAGTTCTTC CASSLVGLAGSANEQFF TRBJ2-1 TRBD2 - TRBV11-2
TGTGCCAGCAGTGTGGGGGAATACAATGAGCAGTTCTTC CASSVGEYNEQFF TRBJ2-1 - - TRBV2
TGCAGTGCTACCAAGGCGGGGGTCCACGAGCAGTACTTC CSATKAGVHEQYF TRBJ2-7 TRBD2 few TRBV20-1
TGTGCCAGCAGCAGGAACTCCTACGAGCAGTACTTC CASSRNSYEQYF TRBJ2-7 - few TRBV7-6
TGTGCCAGCAGCGTGGTAGCGGCGCAAGAGACCCAGTACTTC CASSVVAAQETQYF TRBJ2-5 - - TRBV7-9
TGCAGCGTTGTGGTCGCAGCAAAAGAGACCCAGTACTTC CSVVVAAKETQYF TRBJ2-5 - few TRBV29-1
TGTGCCACCAGCAGAGGAAGGGGCTACGAGCAGTACTTC CATSRGRGYEQYF TRBJ2-7 - - TRBV15
TGTGCCAGCGGAATAGCGGGGACATCCTACAATGAGCAGTTCTTC CASGIAGTSYNEQFF TRBJ2-1 TRBD2 few TRBV6-1
TGTGCCAGCAGCCATACCGGGACAGCCACCTACGAGCAGTACTTC CASSHTGTATYEQYF TRBJ2-7 TRBD1 - TRBV5-5
TGTGCCAGCAGCTTAGGGGATACAGGGGGCTACGAGCAGTACTTC CASSLGDTGGYEQYF TRBJ2-7 TRBD1 - TRBV7-8
TGTGCCACCAGTGATTTCTGGCGGACAGGCCAGAAGCAGTTCTTC CATSDFWRTGQKQFF TRBJ2-1 TRBD1 - TRBV24-1
TGCAGTGCTAGAGATGACAGGGTTTTTGAAAAACTGTTTTTT CSARDDRVFEKLFF TRBJ1-4 TRBD1 - TRBV20-1
TGTGCCAGCAGTTCCCTCTCCCTAGCGGGAGTGATAAGCAATGAGCAGTTCTTC CASSSLSLAGVISNEQFF TRBJ2-1 TRBD2 - TRBV12-3/TRBV12-4
TGCAGCGCTGTCGGGTGGAACTATGGCTACACCTTC CSAVGWNYGYTF TRBJ1-2 - - TRBV29-1
TGTGCCAGCAGTTTGTACTACAATACCGGGTCTGGAAACACCATATATTTT CASSLYYNTGSGNTIYF TRBJ1-3 - - TRBV28
TGCGCCAGCAGCCACCCGCAGACAGGGAGCTATGGCTACACCTTC CASSHPQTGSYGYTF TRBJ1-2 TRBD1 many TRBV4-3
TGCGCCAGCAGCTTGGACGGGGGCAGTCCCGAGCAGTACTTC CASSLDGGSPEQYF TRBJ2-7 - - TRBV5-1
TGTGCCAGCAGCTTGCAGCCCACCTACGAGCAGTACTTC CASSLQPTYEQYF TRBJ2-7 - - TRBV5-6
TGCAGCGTTTCTTCAGGGAGAACCTACGAGCAGTACTTC CSVSSGRTYEQYF TRBJ2-7 - many TRBV29-1
TGTGCCAGCAGCTCCCTAGCGGGGGAGACCTACGAGCAGTACTTC CASSSLAGETYEQYF TRBJ2-7 TRBD2 - TRBV7-2
TGTGCCAGCAGCGTAGAAGGGGGCGCGGTCACTGAAGCTTTCTTT CASSVEGGAVTEAFF TRBJ1-1 TRBD1 few TRBV9
TGTGCCAGCAGCCCTGCGGGGGCGCAAGAGACCCAGTACTTC CASSPAGAQETQYF TRBJ2-5 - once TRBV6-6
TGTGCCAGCAGCCGTGAACAGGGTTACAATGAGCAGTTCTTC CASSREQGYNEQFF TRBJ2-1 - few TRBV12-3/TRBV12-4
TGTGCCAGCAGCTTCGGGTTTTACGAGCAGTACTTC CASSFGFYEQYF TRBJ2-7 - few TRBV7-2
TGTGCCAGCACCAAAAGCAGGGGGCCAGTCGGATACGAGCAGTACTTC CASTKSRGPVGYEQYF TRBJ2-7 TRBD1 once TRBV6-2/TRBV6-3
TGCGCCAGCACGAAGACTAGCAACTACGAGCAGTACTTC CASTKTSNYEQYF TRBJ2-7 TRBD2 few TRBV5-1
TGTGCCAGCTCACTTGGGGGAGAAATCGCCTACGAGCAGTACTTC CASSLGGEIAYEQYF TRBJ2-7 - few TRBV18
TGTGCCAGCAGCGTAGGCCGTTCGTCAGTCCAAGAGACCCAGTACTTC CASSVGRSSVQETQYF TRBJ2-5 - - TRBV9
TGCAGTGCTAGAGATATCGCAGGGAGTGGATATGGCTACACCTTC CSARDIAGSGYGYTF TRBJ1-2 - - TRBV20-1
TGTGCCAGCAGCTTAGACGGGACAGGGTGGGCCACTGAAGCTTTCTTT CASSLDGTGWATEAFF TRBJ1-1 TRBD1 once TRBV5-6
TGCAGTGCTAGAGCCAACTATGAGGAGTTCTTC CSARANYEEFF TRBJ2-1 - - TRBV20-1
TGTGCCAGCAGCCCGACAGGGGCCGAGCAGTACTTC CASSPTGAEQYF TRBJ2-7 TRBD1 many TRBV6-2/TRBV6-3
TGTGCCAGCAGCCAAGGAACGGACCGGGCCTACGAGCAGTACTTC CASSQGTDRAYEQYF TRBJ2-7 - - TRBV4-2
TGTGCCAGCAGTTTCCAGGGTTGGAATGAGCAGTTCTTC CASSFQGWNEQFF TRBJ2-1 - - TRBV12-3/TRBV12-4
TGCGCCAGCAGCCGGAGTCAGCGGACAGGGGATCCAGATACGCAGTATTTT CASSRSQRTGDPDTQYF TRBJ2-3 TRBD1 - TRBV4-3
TGTGCCAGCAGAATTACAGGGGGGGAGACCCAGTACTTC CASRITGGETQYF TRBJ2-5 TRBD1 few TRBV2
TGTGCCACCAGCACTAGACCGGGTACCGGGAAAGAGACCCAGTACTTC CATSTRPGTGKETQYF TRBJ2-5 - - TRBV15
TGTGCCAGCAGTTTAGCAGAAGGGGTTGGCGAGCAGTACTTC CASSLAEGVGEQYF TRBJ2-7 - - TRBV12-3/TRBV12-4
TGCAGTGCTAGAACAGGCAGCTATGGCTACACCTTC CSARTGSYGYTF TRBJ1-2 - - TRBV20-1